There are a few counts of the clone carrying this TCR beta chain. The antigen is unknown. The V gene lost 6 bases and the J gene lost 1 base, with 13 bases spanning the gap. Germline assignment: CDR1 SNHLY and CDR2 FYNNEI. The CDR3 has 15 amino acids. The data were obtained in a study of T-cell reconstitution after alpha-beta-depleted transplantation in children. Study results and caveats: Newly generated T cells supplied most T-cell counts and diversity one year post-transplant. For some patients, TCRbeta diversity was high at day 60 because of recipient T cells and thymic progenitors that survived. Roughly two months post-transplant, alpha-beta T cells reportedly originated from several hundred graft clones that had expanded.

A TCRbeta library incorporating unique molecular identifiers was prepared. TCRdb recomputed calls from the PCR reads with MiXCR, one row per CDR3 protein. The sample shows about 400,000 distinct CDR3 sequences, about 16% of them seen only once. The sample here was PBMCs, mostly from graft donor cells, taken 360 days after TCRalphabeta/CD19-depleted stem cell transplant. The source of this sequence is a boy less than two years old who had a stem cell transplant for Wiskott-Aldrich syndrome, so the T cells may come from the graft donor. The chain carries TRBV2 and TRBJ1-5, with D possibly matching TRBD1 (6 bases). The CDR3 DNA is TGTGCCAGCAGCCTAAAACAGGGAAGCAATCAGCCCCAGCATTTT. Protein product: CASSLKQGSNQPQHF. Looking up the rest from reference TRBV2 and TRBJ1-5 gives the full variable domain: EPEVTQTPSHQVTQMGQEVILRCVPISNHLYFYWYRQILGQKVEFLVSFYNNEISEKSEIFDDQFSVERPDGSNFTLKIRSTKLEDSAMYFCASSLKQGSNQPQHFGDGTRLSIL.